This T cell receptor (beta chain) emerged from a study of human T cells and chemical hapten exposure. There are many counts of this clonotype. The ends lost 5 bases at V and 10 bases at J; junction bases unmatched: 5. Per the germline V gene, CDR1 is SGHTA and CDR2 is FQGNSA. This CDR3 comprises 12 residues. TCRdb recomputed calls from the RACE reads with MiXCR, one row per CDR3 protein. This sample has 360,000 or so distinct CDR3 sequences, with just under 6.5% found just once. Specified time point: patch test 2, 6 weeks after DPC sensitization. Treatment: therapeutic diphenylcyclopropenone sensitization with weekly scalp DPC.

Sequences were derived from whole blood, sampled in connection with sensitization to the hapten diphenylcyclopropenone (DPC). The receptor was derived from a woman in her late teens or twenties with alopecia areata. Some clones in this sample may be carry-over from other donors' samples. V is TRBV7-2 and J is TRBJ2-3, with 8 bases matching TRBD1. The CDR3 DNA is TGTGCCAGCAGCCTCAGGGGGCAGGCGCAGTATTTT. It is translated as CASSLRGQAQYF.